This section outlines one TCR beta chain sequence together with its context. What it binds is not known. The V gene's germline CDR1 is SEHNR and CDR2 FQNEAQ (reference sequence). There are 16 residues in the CDR3. V shed 5 bases and J shed 4 bases, with 18 bases lying between them. This record belongs to a study of cytomegalovirus exposure and HLA in healthy donors. Turning to the study itself: A later analysis reported the 100 to 150 validation repertoires used the same platform as the 666 first-cohort repertoires. Whole-study findings and limits: Rarity characterized most TCR sequences, yet some public TCRs appeared in many donors.

The method was immunoSEQ multiplex PCR; TCRdb's version includes in-frame clones alone and lacks a portion of them. The repertoire consists of around 80,000 clones, with about 96% occurring once and the leading ten covering approximately 1.2%. The receptor's source is a woman in her late teens or twenties in good health and CMV-seronegative. The chain links TRBV7-9 to TRBJ2-1; a weak D match, TRBD2 (6 bases). Sequenced: PBMCs. The DNA of the CDR3 is TGTGCCAGCAGCCGGGGATCACTAGCAGGATACAATGAGCAGTTCTTC. Protein sequence: CASSRGSLAGYNEQFF.